Below are 10 T cell receptor beta chains sequenced from a single sample in a study of T cell responses to AZD1222 COVID-19 vaccine. The method was immunoSEQ multiplex PCR; TCRdb's version includes in-frame clones alone and lacks a portion of them. This sample carries about 180,000 clones, approximately 86% of them seen once, and the ten largest clones take 11%. The sequences come from peripheral blood, collected 28 days after the second AZD1222 dose. These receptors were taken from an adult who received the AZD1222 COVID-19 vaccine.

V and J are TRBV5-1 and TRBJ2-7, with D possibly being TRBD2 (6 bases). This CDR3 comprises 13 residues. Trimming shortened V by 5 bases and J by 3 bases, and 12 bases separated the two germline ends. The germline V gene has CDR1 SGHRS and CDR2 YFSETQ. The CDR3 DNA follows: TGCGCCAGCAGTTGGGACTTCAGCTACGAGCAGTACTTC. Encoded protein: CASSWDFSYEQYF.

The CDR3 coding sequence is TGCGCCAGCAGCCCAGTACAAACAGGGTTGGGCACTGAAGCTTTCTTT. Amino acid sequence: CASSPVQTGLGTEAFF. V is TRBV5-1 and J is TRBJ1-1; possibly TRBD1 for D (6 bases). The V end lost 4 bases, the J end lost 4 bases, and 20 bases lay between the germline ends. The germline CDR1 and CDR2 sequences are SGHRS and YFSETQ. The CDR3 runs 16 residues.

The chain joins TRBV19 to TRBJ2-1; 10 bases align to TRBD2. The germline gives CDR1 LNHDA, CDR2 SQIVND (reference sequence). The junction had 11 bases not matched to a gene; V was cut back by 5 bases and J by 7 bases. CDR3 size: 16 residues. The CDR3, as DNA: TGTGCCAGTAGTCCCCGACTAGCGGGTCGAAAAAATGAGCAGTTCTTC. Translation gives CASSPRLAGRKNEQFF.

This sequence joins TRBV19 and TRBJ2-3; 9 bases are a match to TRBD1. This CDR3 contains 15 residues. V trimming: 5 bases; J trimming: 4 bases; junction bases outside the gene matches: 7. CDR1 LNHDA and CDR2 SQIVND come from the germline V gene (reference sequence). CDR3 nucleotides: TGTGCCAGTAGTTCGACAGGGGGAGGACCAGATACGCAGTATTTT. It encodes CASSSTGGGPDTQYF.

This chain connects TRBV6-2 or TRBV6-3 to TRBJ2-7; weak D call: TRBD1 (6 bases). Trimming cost V 6 bases and J 2 bases, with 14 bases left between them. CDR3 size: 14 residues. Germline lookup yields CDR1 MNHEY and CDR2 SVGEGT. CDR3 in amino acids: CASSGTIGTYEQYF. CDR3 nucleotides: TGTGCCAGCAGCGGGACAATTGGGACCTACGAGCAGTACTTC.

The V and J genes are TRBV4-2 and TRBJ2-1, with D perhaps TRBD1 or TRBD2 (5 bases each). The V gene lost 6 bases and the J gene lost 0 bases, with 15 bases spanning the gap. From germline, CDR1 is LGHNA and CDR2 YNFKEQ. This CDR3 contains 16 residues. The CDR3 nucleotides are TGTGCCAGCAGTCGAATCGGGGACCTCTCCTACAATGAGCAGTTCTTC. Amino acids: CASSRIGDLSYNEQFF.

The chain recombines TRBV16 with TRBJ1-3; D is uncertain. Trimming stripped 4 bases from V and 0 bases from J, with 16 bases between. Germline-derived CDR1 and CDR2 are KGHSY and FQNENV. The CDR3 sequence is 17 residues long. The CDR3 region is CASSLGTTQSSGNTIYF. DNA of the CDR3: TGTGCCAGCAGCCTCGGTACGACTCAGAGCTCTGGAAACACCATATATTTT.

This rearrangement joins TRBV19 to TRBJ2-5, with 9 bases matching TRBD1. After removal of 5 bases from V and 0 bases from J, the junction contained 10 bases not matched to a gene. Germline V lookup: CDR1 LNHDA, CDR2 SQIVND (reference sequence). The CDR3 is 17 amino acids. CDR3: CASSLPGQGHDQETQYF. CDR3 nucleotide sequence: TGTGCCAGTAGTCTCCCAGGACAGGGGCACGACCAAGAGACCCAGTACTTC.

The CDR3 reads CAWSVLFRNQPQHF. The CDR3 DNA is TGTGCCTGGAGTGTACTGTTTCGCAATCAGCCCCAGCATTTT. This chain joins TRBV30 and TRBJ1-5; D is unclear. Germline-derived CDR1 and CDR2 are GTSNPN and SVGIG (reference sequence). This CDR3 has 14 amino acids. V was pared by 0 bases and J by 2 bases, with 8 bases between.

The chain has TRBV19 and TRBJ1-5; tentatively, D is TRBD1 (5 bases). The CDR3 has 15 residues. The V end lost 2 bases, the J end lost 5 bases, and 13 bases lay between the germline ends. Germline V CDR1 and CDR2: LNHDA, SQIVND (reference sequence). CDR3 in amino acids: CASSIKWTSDQPQHF. The CDR3 nucleotides are TGTGCCAGTAGTATAAAGTGGACATCAGATCAGCCCCAGCATTTT.